These 27 T cell receptor beta chains share one sample of origin, sequenced in a study of blood T cell repertoires in COVID-19. Here immunoSEQ multiplex PCR was the method, and the copy in TCRdb shows in-frame clones only, minus some. This table has tens of thousands of clones, over 55% appearing once. Source material: peripheral blood. The receptors derive from a woman in her 70s with COVID-19, enrolled during active disease.

The rearrangement uses TRBV6-6 and TRBJ1-2; 7 bases are shared with TRBD1. There are 15 residues in the CDR3. J gave up 6 bases and V 5 bases, and 12 bases lay outside the gene matches. Germline V gives CDR1 MNHNY, CDR2 SVGAGI (reference sequence). This CDR3 reads CASSKRQGSVDGYTF. The DNA for the CDR3 is TGTGCCAGCAGTAAGAGACAGGGATCGGTTGATGGCTACACCTTC.

The chain carries TRBV10-2 and TRBJ1-2, with 8 bases that match TRBD1. The CDR3 has 13 amino acids. Germline assignment: CDR1 WSHSY and CDR2 SAAADI. Unmatched junction bases numbered 7, after V lost 6 bases and J lost 7 bases. The chain's CDR3 is CASRAQGALGYTF. Here the CDR3 DNA reads TGCGCCAGCAGGGCCCAGGGGGCGCTTGGCTACACCTTC.

The chain employs TRBV7-9 and TRBJ2-7, with TRBD1 matching 8 bases. The CDR3 runs 11 residues. Germline CDR1 reads SEHNR; CDR2 reads FQNEAQ (reference sequence). With V trimmed by 11 bases and J by 5 bases, 5 bases remained unmatched. The CDR3 DNA reads as TGTGCCTGCGGACAGGGCCACGAGCAGTACTTC. Its protein product is CACGQGHEQYF.

The rearrangement joins TRBV7-8 to TRBJ1-1, with a tentative D call TRBD1 (5 bases). The CDR3 runs to 13 residues. V was clipped by 6 bases and J by 2 bases, with 10 bases between them. Germline CDR1 is SGHVS and CDR2 is FQNEAQ. This CDR3 reads CASSSDRNTEAFF. In DNA, the CDR3 is TGTGCCAGCAGTTCCGACAGAAACACTGAAGCTTTCTTT.

This clone has more than one count but fewer than ten. This chain links TRBV18 with TRBJ2-2; 9 bases fit TRBD2. CDR3 length: 16 amino acids. V was clipped by 2 bases and J by 6 bases; unmatched bases: 7. In germline, CDR1 is KGHSH, CDR2 LQKENI. The CDR3 sequence: CASSPYRASGAGELFF. The CDR3 bases are TGTGCCAGCTCACCATATCGGGCTAGCGGGGCCGGGGAGCTGTTTTTT.

The chain couples TRBV19 to TRBJ2-1; 13 bases map to TRBD2. The V gene end was trimmed by 1 base and the J gene end by 3 bases; junction bases not matched to a gene: 12. The CDR3 is 20 amino acids. Germline lookup yields CDR1 LNHDA and CDR2 SQIVND (reference sequence). CDR3 sequence reads: CASSIGGGGLAGAVYNEQFF. The CDR3 nucleotides read TGTGCCAGTAGTATAGGCGGGGGTGGACTAGCGGGAGCGGTCTACAATGAGCAGTTCTTC.

This clone was picked up a small number of times. The chain combines TRBV5-8 with TRBJ1-2; no reliable D call. The V end lost 4 bases, the J end lost 2 bases, and 15 bases lay between the germline ends. This CDR3 is 15 amino acids long. Germline CDR1 reads SGHTS; CDR2 reads YDEGEE. Written as DNA, the CDR3 is TGTGCCAGCAGCCGAGCGGCGGGAATCAACTATGGCTACACCTTC. It encodes CASSRAAGINYGYTF. Full variable domain (rest looked up from reference TRBV5-8 and TRBJ1-2): EAGVTQSPTHLIKTRGQQATLRCSPISGHTSVYWYQQALGLGLQFLLWYDEGEERNRGNFPPRFSGRQFPNYSSELNVNALELEDSALYLCASSRAAGINYGYTFGSGTRLTVV.

V is TRBV28 and J is TRBJ2-2; a possible D gene is TRBD1 (5 bases). CDR3 size: 13 residues. The V gene lost 6 bases and the J gene lost 4 bases, with 9 bases spanning the gap. CDR1 MDHEN and CDR2 SYDVKM come from the germline V gene. CDR3 residues: CASSPTGTGELFF. As DNA, the CDR3 is TGTGCCAGCAGCCCAACAGGCACCGGGGAGCTGTTTTTT.

In this sample, this clone turned up a few times. The chain couples TRBV7-9 to TRBJ1-1, with TRBD1 as a possible D gene (5 bases). The CDR3 totals 15 residues. Trimming removed 5 bases at V and 0 bases at J, with 13 bases between. The V gene's germline CDR1 is SEHNR and CDR2 FQNEAQ (reference sequence). In nucleotides, the CDR3 is TGTGCCAGCAGCAAGCCGACAGCCATGAACACTGAAGCTTTCTTT. This gives the protein CASSKPTAMNTEAFF.

J is TRBJ2-7 and V is TRBV29-1; weak D call: TRBD2 (7 bases). Germline assignment: CDR1 SQVTM and CDR2 ANQGSEA. This CDR3 comprises 13 residues. V was shortened by 5 bases and J by 3 bases, with 14 bases between the two germline ends. For the CDR3, the DNA is TGCAGCGTTCATGGCGGGGGCCTCTACGAGCAGTACTTC. It translates to CSVHGGGLYEQYF.

V is TRBV6-2 or TRBV6-3 and J is TRBJ2-5; a possible D gene is TRBD2 (7 bases). Deletions cut 6 bases from V and 4 bases from J, with 21 bases between. CDR3 size: 16 residues. Per the germline V gene, CDR1 is MNHEY and CDR2 is SVGEGT. CDR3: CASSADRGGGSETQYF. The CDR3 bases are TGTGCCAGCAGCGCCGACCGAGGGGGAGGGTCAGAGACCCAGTACTTC.

Only a few counts were recorded for this clone. The CDR3 bases are TGTGCCAGCAGTTACATCGGCATCCGGGGAAATTCACCCCTCCACTTT. This codes for CASSYIGIRGNSPLHF. The chain has TRBV6-2 or TRBV6-3 and TRBJ1-6; D gene uncertain. V was clipped by 2 bases and J by 7 bases, with 15 bases between them. The CDR3 loop spans 16 amino acids. Germline-derived CDR1 and CDR2 are MNHEY and SVGEGT.

The CDR3 sequence: CASSFGGLGTGELFF. CDR3 bases: TGCGCCAGCAGCTTCGGAGGATTAGGCACCGGGGAGCTGTTTTTT. The V call is TRBV5-1, the J call TRBJ2-2; TRBD2 is a possible D gene (5 bases). Trimming removed 2 bases at V and 4 bases at J, with 12 bases between. Germline CDR1 SGHRS, CDR2 YFSETQ. The CDR3 totals 15 residues.

The sample holds a few counts of this clone. The chain combines TRBV18 with TRBJ1-1; D ambiguous. The CDR3 sequence is 13 residues long. The V and J ends lost 3 bases and 5 bases respectively, with 10 bases between them. The germline gives CDR1 KGHSH, CDR2 LQKENI. The CDR3 bases are TGTGCCAGCTCACCCGGAACGGAGACTGAAGCTTTCTTT. Protein sequence: CASSPGTETEAFF.

There are many counts of this clone. The chain uses TRBV6-5 and TRBJ2-3, with D possibly being TRBD1 (5 bases). The CDR3 has 15 residues. The germline V gene has CDR1 MNHEY and CDR2 SVGAGI. Trimming took 8 bases from V and 0 from J, leaving 15 bases between them. CDR3 residues: CASLWTQYSTDTQYF. CDR3 bases: TGTGCCAGCCTTTGGACACAATACAGCACAGATACGCAGTATTTT.

This chain connects TRBV19 to TRBJ2-2, with D tentatively TRBD1 (6 bases). The germline V gene has CDR1 LNHDA and CDR2 SQIVND (reference sequence). V shed 5 bases and J shed 4 bases, with 14 bases lying between them. This CDR3 has 15 amino acids. This CDR3 reads CASSRRTEFTGELFF. The CDR3 DNA sequence: TGTGCCAGTAGTCGCCGGACAGAATTCACCGGGGAGCTGTTTTTT. The full variable domain, its missing parts supplied by reference TRBV19 and TRBJ2-2, is DGGITQSPKYLFRKEGQNVTLSCEQNLNHDAMYWYRQDPGQGLRLIYYSQIVNDFQKGDIAEGYSVSREKKESFPLTVTSAQKNPTAFYLCASSRRTEFTGELFFGEGSRLTVL.

V gene TRBV29-1 combines with J gene TRBJ2-5, with TRBD1 matching 8 bases. Germline CDR1 is SQVTM and CDR2 is ANQGSEA. Losses at the gene ends were 3 bases for V and 5 bases for J; bases not matched to a gene: 5. This CDR3 region has 13 residues. CDR3 protein: CSVDFGQGETQYF. The DNA of the CDR3 is TGCAGCGTTGATTTTGGACAGGGCGAGACCCAGTACTTC.

The chain employs TRBV2 and TRBJ2-7; the match to TRBD2 covers 14 bases. Germline lookup yields CDR1 SNHLY and CDR2 FYNNEI. After removal of 7 bases from V and 6 bases from J, the junction contained 8 bases not matched to a gene. The CDR3 sequence is 15 residues long. The CDR3 DNA follows: TGTGCCAGCATCAGACTAGCGGGAGGGCCTCGCGAGCAGTACGTC. This encodes CASIRLAGGPREQYV.

The rearrangement links TRBV19 to TRBJ2-3; D is perhaps TRBD1 (7 bases). Germline V gene data show CDR1 as LNHDA and CDR2 as SQIVND (reference sequence). Trimming took 7 bases from V and 5 from J, leaving 22 bases between them. CDR3 length equals 16 residues. For the CDR3, the DNA is TGTGCCAGTACCAGGGGGGCTAGAGGGTCGGGAGATACGCAGTATTTT. Residues: CASTRGARGSGDTQYF.

In its sample, this clone was seen a few times. This rearrangement joins TRBV5-8 to TRBJ1-5; tentative D call: TRBD1 (6 bases). The V end was cut by 3 bases, the J end by 4 bases, with 14 bases between. CDR1 SGHTS and CDR2 YDEGEE come from the germline V gene. The CDR3 is 15 amino acids. The DNA of the CDR3 is TGTGCCAGCAGCTCTCGGACAGTTCCAAATCAGCCCCAGCATTTT. It codes for CASSSRTVPNQPQHF.

The CDR3 is CASSLVGGGDQPQHF. CDR3 nucleotides: TGTGCCAGCAGCTTAGTGGGGGGTGGGGATCAGCCCCAGCATTTT. This chain joins TRBV7-2 and TRBJ1-5; D is possibly TRBD1 (5 bases). The CDR3 extends over 15 amino acids. Germline V gives CDR1 SGHTA, CDR2 FQGNSA. The V gene lost 1 base and the J gene lost 5 bases, with 12 bases spanning the gap.

This clone was seen more than once but under ten times. The V and J genes are TRBV28 and TRBJ1-2; D possibly corresponds to TRBD1 (6 bases). Between the trimmed V and J ends, which lost 5 bases and 4 bases, there was a span of 14 bases. The CDR3 contains 14 residues. Germline V gene data show CDR1 as MDHEN and CDR2 as SYDVKM. In DNA, the CDR3 is TGTGCCAGCAGTCCCCCAGACAGGCCCTATGGCTACACCTTC. As protein: CASSPPDRPYGYTF.

The V call is TRBV19, the J call TRBJ1-4; TRBD1 might be the D (5 bases). Trimming shortened V by 9 bases and J by 1 base, and 15 bases separated the two germline ends. Germline V gene data show CDR1 as LNHDA and CDR2 as SQIVND (reference sequence). The CDR3 contains 15 residues. CDR3 nucleotides: TGTGCCAGCCGGGACTCCTCACAAACTAATGAAAAACTGTTTTTT. Translated, it gives CASRDSSQTNEKLFF. Based on the CDR3 plus reference TRBV19 and TRBJ1-4, the full variable domain is DGGITQSPKYLFRKEGQNVTLSCEQNLNHDAMYWYRQDPGQGLRLIYYSQIVNDFQKGDIAEGYSVSREKKESFPLTVTSAQKNPTAFYLCASRDSSQTNEKLFFGSGTQLSVL.

The rearrangement joins TRBV2 to TRBJ2-5, with TRBD2 matching 9 bases. CDR1 SNHLY and CDR2 FYNNEI come from the germline V gene. This CDR3 spans 17 amino acids. V trimming: 1 base; J trimming: 1 base; junction bases outside the gene matches: 7. CDR3 sequence reads: CASSEGVSGGSQETQYF. CDR3 DNA sequence: TGTGCCAGCAGTGAAGGGGTTAGCGGGGGATCCCAAGAGACCCAGTACTTC.

The V call is TRBV19, the J call TRBJ2-7, with a tentative D call TRBD2 (5 bases). The CDR3 runs 11 residues. Trimming removed 5 bases from V and 13 bases from J, with 15 bases in between. In germline, CDR1 is LNHDA, CDR2 SQIVND (reference sequence). The CDR3 DNA follows: TGTGCCAGTAGTGCTTCCGGGATCCAATACTTC. This encodes CASSASGIQYF. Together with reference TRBV19 and TRBJ2-7, the CDR3 gives the full variable domain: DGGITQSPKYLFRKEGQNVTLSCEQNLNHDAMYWYRQDPGQGLRLIYYSQIVNDFQKGDIAEGYSVSREKKESFPLTVTSAQKNPTAFYLCASSASGIQYFGPGTRLTVT.

This clone came up once. The chain combines TRBV4-3 with TRBJ2-1; 12 bases are a match to TRBD2. The V gene end was trimmed by 3 bases and the J gene end by 4 bases; junction bases not matched to a gene: 13. This CDR3 region has 19 residues. Germline CDR1 and CDR2: LGHNA and YSLEER. The CDR3 coding sequence is TGCGCCAGCAGCCAGGTAAGACTAGCGGGGGCCGGGGGGTACAATGAGCAGTTCTTC. It yields the protein CASSQVRLAGAGGYNEQFF.

J is TRBJ2-1 and V is TRBV29-1; D uncertain. The CDR3 is 11 amino acids. V lost 0 bases and J 8 bases, leaving 5 bases between the germline ends. Germline V CDR1 and CDR2: SQVTM, ANQGSEA. CDR3 nucleotides: TGCAGCGTTGAAGAGGGCTATGAGCAGTTCTTC. It translates to CSVEEGYEQFF.